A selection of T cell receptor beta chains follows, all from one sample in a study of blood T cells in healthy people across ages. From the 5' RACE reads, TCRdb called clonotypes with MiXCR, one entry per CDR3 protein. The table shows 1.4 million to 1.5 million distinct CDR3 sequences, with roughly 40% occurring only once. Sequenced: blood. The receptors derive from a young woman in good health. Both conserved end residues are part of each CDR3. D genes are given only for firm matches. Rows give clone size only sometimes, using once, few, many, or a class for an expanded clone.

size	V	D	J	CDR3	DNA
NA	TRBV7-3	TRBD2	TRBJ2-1	CASSLRTSGGVSYNEQFF	TGTGCCAGCAGCTTAAGGACTAGCGGGGGGGTATCCTACAATGAGCAGTTCTTC
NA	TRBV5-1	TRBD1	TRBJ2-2	CASSTKRQGDTGELFF	TGCGCCAGCAGCACCAAGCGACAGGGGGACACCGGGGAGCTGTTTTTT
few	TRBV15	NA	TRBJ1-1	CATSREIRGTEAFF	TGTGCCACCAGCAGAGAGATCAGAGGGACTGAAGCTTTCTTT
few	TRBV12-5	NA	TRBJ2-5	CASGAPTRQEETQYF	TGTGCTAGTGGTGCCCCTACCAGACAGGAAGAGACCCAGTACTTC
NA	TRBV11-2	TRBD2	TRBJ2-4	CASSLDKAGGPVPAKNIQYF	TGTGCCAGCAGCTTAGATAAGGCGGGAGGGCCGGTACCGGCCAAAAACATTCAGTACTTC
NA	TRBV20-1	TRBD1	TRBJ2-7	CSAGRTGGNNNEQYF	TGCAGTGCAGGCCGGACAGGGGGTAACAACAATGAGCAGTACTTC
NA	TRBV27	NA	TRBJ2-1	CASSLVGGEHNEQFF	TGTGCCAGCAGTTTGGTCGGGGGAGAGCACAATGAGCAGTTCTTC
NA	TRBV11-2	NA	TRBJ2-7	CASSHGQPYEQYF	TGTGCCAGCAGTCATGGACAGCCTTACGAGCAGTACTTC
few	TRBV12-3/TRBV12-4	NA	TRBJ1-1	CASSFNGGRGTEAFF	TGTGCCAGCAGTTTCAATGGGGGCAGGGGCACTGAAGCTTTCTTT
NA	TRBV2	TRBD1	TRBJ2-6	CASTSDRISGANVLTF	TGTGCCAGCACCTCGGACAGGATCTCTGGGGCCAACGTCCTGACTTTC
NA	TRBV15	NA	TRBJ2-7	CAIGGGLSYEQYF	TGTGCCATCGGCGGGGGCCTCTCCTACGAGCAGTACTTC
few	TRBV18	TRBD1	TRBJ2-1	CASSPPVAAGGSYNEQFF	TGTGCCAGCTCACCACCCGTGGCTGCAGGGGGCTCCTACAATGAGCAGTTCTTC
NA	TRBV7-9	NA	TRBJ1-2	CTSSLGGGSGGYTF	TGTACCAGCAGCTTAGGTGGAGGGTCTGGTGGCTACACCTTC
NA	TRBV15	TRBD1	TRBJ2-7	CATSRDQGVGYNEQYF	TGTGCCACCAGCAGAGATCAGGGGGTGGGGTACAATGAGCAGTACTTC
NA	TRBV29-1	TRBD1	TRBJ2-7	CSVDLSRGSDYEQYF	TGCAGCGTTGATCTTTCCAGGGGGTCGGACTACGAGCAGTACTTC
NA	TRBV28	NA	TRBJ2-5	CASSLSSSMGQETQYF	TGTGCCAGCAGTTTATCGTCGTCAATGGGTCAAGAGACCCAGTACTTC
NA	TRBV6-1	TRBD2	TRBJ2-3	CASSAGTSGGWQDTQYF	TGTGCCAGCAGTGCCGGGACTAGCGGGGGCTGGCAAGATACGCAGTATTTT
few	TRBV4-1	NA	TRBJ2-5	CASSQAHSANQETQYF	TGCGCCAGCAGCCAAGCCCATAGCGCTAACCAAGAGACCCAGTACTTC
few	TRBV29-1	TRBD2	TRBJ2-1	CSVGRVLAGGGLSYNEQFF	TGCAGCGTTGGAAGGGTTCTAGCGGGGGGCGGGCTCTCCTACAATGAGCAGTTCTTC
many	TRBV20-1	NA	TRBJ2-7	CSARGAGNSNSYEQYF	TGCAGTGCTAGGGGCGCGGGAAACTCGAACTCCTACGAGCAGTACTTC
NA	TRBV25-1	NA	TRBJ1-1	CASIGSLAEAFF	TGTGCCAGCATCGGTTCCTTAGCTGAAGCTTTCTTT
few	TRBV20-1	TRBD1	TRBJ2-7	CSASQGAGTYEQYF	TGCAGTGCCAGCCAGGGGGCGGGGACCTACGAGCAGTACTTC